Reported below is one TCR beta chain. This specimen comes from a study of PD-L1 blockade in urothelial cancer. As to time point: pretreatment peripheral blood. This table comes from immunoSEQ multiplex PCR, and its TCRdb copy is limited to in-frame clones, with some not included. Among roughly 45,000 clones, 80% were seen once, and the ten largest hold 15% to 20%. Sequenced material: PBMCs, taken around atezolizumab (anti-PD-L1) treatment. The sequence was obtained from a man in his 60s with urothelial cancer.

The CDR3, as DNA: TGTGCTAGTGGTTCTTTCACAGGGGCGAGTGGCTACACCTTC. Translation gives CASGSFTGASGYTF. J is TRBJ1-2 and V is TRBV12-5; 7 bases align to TRBD1. The length of the CDR3 is 14 residues. J lost 7 bases, V lost 4 bases, and 9 bases had no gene match. CDR1 LGHNT and CDR2 FRNRAP come from the germline V gene.